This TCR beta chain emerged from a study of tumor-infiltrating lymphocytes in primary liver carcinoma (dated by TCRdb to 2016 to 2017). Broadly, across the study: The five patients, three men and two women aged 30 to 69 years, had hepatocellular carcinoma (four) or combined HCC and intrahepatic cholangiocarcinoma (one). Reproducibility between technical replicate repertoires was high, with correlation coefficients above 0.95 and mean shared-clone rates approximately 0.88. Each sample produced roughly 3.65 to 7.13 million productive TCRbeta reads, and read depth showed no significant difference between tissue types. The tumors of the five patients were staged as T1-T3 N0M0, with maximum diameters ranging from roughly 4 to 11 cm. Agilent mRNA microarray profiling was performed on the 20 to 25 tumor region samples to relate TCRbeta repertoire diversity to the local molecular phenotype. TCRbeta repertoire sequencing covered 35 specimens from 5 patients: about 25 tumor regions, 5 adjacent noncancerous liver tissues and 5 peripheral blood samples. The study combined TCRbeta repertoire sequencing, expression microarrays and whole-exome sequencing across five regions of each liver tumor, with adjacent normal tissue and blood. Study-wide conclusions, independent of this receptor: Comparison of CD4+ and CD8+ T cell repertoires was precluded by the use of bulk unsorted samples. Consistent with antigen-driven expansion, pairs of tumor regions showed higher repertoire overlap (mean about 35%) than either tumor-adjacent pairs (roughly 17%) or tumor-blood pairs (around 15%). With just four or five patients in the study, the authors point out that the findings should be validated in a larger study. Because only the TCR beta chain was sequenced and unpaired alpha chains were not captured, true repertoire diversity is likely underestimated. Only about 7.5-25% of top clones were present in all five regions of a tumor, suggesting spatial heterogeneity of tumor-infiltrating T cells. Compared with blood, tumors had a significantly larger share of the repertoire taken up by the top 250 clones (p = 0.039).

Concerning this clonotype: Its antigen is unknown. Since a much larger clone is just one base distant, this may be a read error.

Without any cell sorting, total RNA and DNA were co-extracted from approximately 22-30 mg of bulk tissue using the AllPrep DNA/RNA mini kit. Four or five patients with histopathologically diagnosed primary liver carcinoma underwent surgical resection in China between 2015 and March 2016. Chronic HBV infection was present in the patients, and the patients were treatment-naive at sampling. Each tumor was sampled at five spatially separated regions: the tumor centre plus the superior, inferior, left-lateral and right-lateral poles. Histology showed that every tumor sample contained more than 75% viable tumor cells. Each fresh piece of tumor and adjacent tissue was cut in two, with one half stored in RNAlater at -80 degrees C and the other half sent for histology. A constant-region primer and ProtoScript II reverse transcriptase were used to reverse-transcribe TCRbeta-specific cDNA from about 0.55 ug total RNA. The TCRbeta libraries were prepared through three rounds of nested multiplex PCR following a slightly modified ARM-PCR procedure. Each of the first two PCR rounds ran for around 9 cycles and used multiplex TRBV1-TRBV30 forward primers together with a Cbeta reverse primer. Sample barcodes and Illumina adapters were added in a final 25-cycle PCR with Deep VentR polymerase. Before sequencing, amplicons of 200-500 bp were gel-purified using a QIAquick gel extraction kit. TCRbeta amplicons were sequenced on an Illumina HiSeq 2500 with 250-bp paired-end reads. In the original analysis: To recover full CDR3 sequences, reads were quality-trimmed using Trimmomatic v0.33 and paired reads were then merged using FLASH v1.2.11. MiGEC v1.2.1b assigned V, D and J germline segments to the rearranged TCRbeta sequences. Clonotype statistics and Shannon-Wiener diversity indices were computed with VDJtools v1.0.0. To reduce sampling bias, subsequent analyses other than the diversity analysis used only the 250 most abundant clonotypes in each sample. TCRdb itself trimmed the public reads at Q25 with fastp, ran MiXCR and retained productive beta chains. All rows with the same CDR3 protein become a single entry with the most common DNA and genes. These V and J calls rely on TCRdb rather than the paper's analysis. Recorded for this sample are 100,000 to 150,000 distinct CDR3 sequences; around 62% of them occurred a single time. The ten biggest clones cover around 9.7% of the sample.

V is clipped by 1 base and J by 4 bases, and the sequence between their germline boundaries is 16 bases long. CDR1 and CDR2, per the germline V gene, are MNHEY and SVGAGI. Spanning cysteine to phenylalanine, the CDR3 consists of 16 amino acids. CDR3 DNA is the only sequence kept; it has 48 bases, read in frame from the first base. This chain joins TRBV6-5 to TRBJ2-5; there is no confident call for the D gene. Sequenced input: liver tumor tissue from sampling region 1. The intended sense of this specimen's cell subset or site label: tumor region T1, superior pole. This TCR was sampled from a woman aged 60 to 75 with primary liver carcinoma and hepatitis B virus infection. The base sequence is TGTGCCAGCAGTTACTGGAGTAACCCTATCCGAGAGACCCAGTACTTC. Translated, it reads CASSYWSNPIRETQYF.